This passage covers 29 T cell receptor beta chains from one sample sequenced in a study of blood T cell repertoires in COVID-19. The assay was immunoSEQ multiplex PCR, and TCRdb's table has in-frame clones only and misses some. In the table there are 40,000 to 55,000 clones, roughly 90% of which are singletons. The sequenced sample was peripheral blood. All receptors come from a human donor in a cohort sampled during active COVID-19.

Points on this clone: This sample also contains other DNA sequences that code for the same CDR3. The chain combines TRBV5-1 with TRBJ1-1; D may be TRBD1 (5 bases). In germline, CDR1 is SGHRS, CDR2 YFSETQ. Trimming removed 2 bases from V and 3 bases from J, with 5 bases in between. The CDR3 contains 12 residues. CDR3 nucleotide sequence: TGCGCCAGCAGCTTCAGGGACACTGAAGCTTTCTTT. Encoded protein: CASSFRDTEAFF.

The rearrangement uses TRBV11-3 and TRBJ2-2, with 9 nucleotides matching TRBD2. V was clipped by 6 bases and J by 1 base; unmatched bases: 12. Germline V gene data show CDR1 as SGHNT and CDR2 as YENEEA. CDR3 size: 18 residues. CDR3 in DNA: TGTGCCAGCAGTTCGCGGGGGGGGGAGCCCGGGAACACCGGGGAGCTGTTTTTT. Translation gives CASSSRGGEPGNTGELFF.

The V call is TRBV30, the J call TRBJ2-5, with D unresolved. From germline, CDR1 is GTSNPN and CDR2 SVGIG (reference sequence). V was trimmed by 0 bases and J by 7 bases, leaving 12 bases between them. The CDR3 covers 13 residues. The CDR3, as DNA: TGTGCCTGGAGTGTTGCTAGATTAGGGACCCAGTACTTC. Encoded protein: CAWSVARLGTQYF.

This sequence joins TRBV5-4 and TRBJ1-1; D may be TRBD1 (6 bases). The germline V gene has CDR1 SGHNT and CDR2 YYREEE (reference sequence). The CDR3 sequence is 14 residues long. Trimming pared 1 base from V and 0 bases from J, leaving 7 bases between. The chain's CDR3 is CASSLQGMNTEAFF. CDR3 coding DNA: TGTGCCAGCAGCTTGCAGGGGATGAACACTGAAGCTTTCTTT.

The chain is built from TRBV6-5 and TRBJ2-3; tentative D call: TRBD2 (6 bases). This CDR3 is built from 16 residues. V lost 4 bases, J lost 2 bases, and 16 bases lay in between. The germline gives CDR1 MNHEY, CDR2 SVGAGI. CDR3 DNA: TGTGCCAGCAGTTCCGTTTTTGGGGGGACCACAGATACGCAGTATTTT. This translates into CASSSVFGGTTDTQYF.

This rearrangement joins TRBV6-6 to TRBJ2-1; no clear D gene. The V end lost 5 bases, the J end lost 6 bases, and 5 bases lay between the germline ends. Germline CDR1 is MNHNY and CDR2 is SVGAGI (reference sequence). The CDR3 runs to 11 residues. The CDR3 DNA is TGTGCCAGCAGTCCCGGCAATGAGCAGTTCTTC. The encoded protein is CASSPGNEQFF.

V usage is TRBV9 and J usage is TRBJ1-1; D gene ambiguous. The CDR3 has 13 residues. CDR1 and CDR2 from the germline V gene are SGDLS and YYNGEE. Trimming removed 4 bases from V and 12 bases from J, with 19 bases in between. The CDR3 loop reads CASSTSERKTPFF. The CDR3 nucleotides read TGTGCCAGCAGCACATCCGAAAGGAAGACACCTTTCTTT.

V gene TRBV6-5 combines with J gene TRBJ2-7, with 8 positions matching TRBD2. The CDR3 is made up of 15 amino acids. V dropped 1 base and J dropped 4; count of bases not matched to a gene: 6. The V gene's germline CDR1 is MNHEY and CDR2 SVGAGI. As DNA, the CDR3 is TGTGCCAGCAGTTACTTTGCGGGGGGCCTTTACGAGCAGTACTTC. Translation: CASSYFAGGLYEQYF.

This chain uses TRBV11-3 with TRBJ1-6; tentatively, D is TRBD1 (6 bases). Trimming removed 3 bases at V and 9 bases at J, with 12 bases between. This CDR3 has 14 residues. The germline CDR1 and CDR2 sequences are SGHNT and YENEEA. CDR3: CASSLGGRGSPLHF. CDR3 bases: TGTGCCAGCAGCTTGGGGGGGCGCGGTTCACCCCTCCACTTT.

The chain has TRBV6-7 and TRBJ2-4, with D perhaps TRBD2 (6 bases). TRBV6-7 is an open reading frame, and its role is uncertain. V was cut by 0 bases and J by 7 bases, with 13 bases left in between. The CDR3 is 15 amino acids. Written as DNA, the CDR3 is TGTGCCAGCAGTTACTCGACCCACCGGGGGAACATTCAGTACTTC. Its protein is CASSYSTHRGNIQYF.

The V call is TRBV28, the J call TRBJ2-3, with 8 positions matching TRBD2. This CDR3 contains 16 residues. The V gene end was trimmed by 5 bases and the J gene end by 4 bases; junction bases not matched to a gene: 11. CDR1 and CDR2 (germline): MDHEN, SYDVKM. CDR3 bases: TGTGCCAGCAGTACCTCGTCGGGGGGGAAGGCAGATACGCAGTATTTT. It translates to CASSTSSGGKADTQYF.

This chain uses TRBV10-1 with TRBJ2-7, with a weak D call TRBD2 (5 bases). Germline values: CDR1 WNHNN, CDR2 SYGVQD (reference sequence). V shed 2 bases and J shed 5 bases, with 13 bases lying between them. The CDR3 spans 14 residues. The CDR3 sequence: CASSEEDFSDEQYF. The CDR3 DNA reads as TGCGCCAGCAGTGAGGAGGACTTTTCGGACGAGCAGTACTTC.

V gene TRBV4-2 combines with J gene TRBJ1-6, with TRBD1 matching 7 bases. Looked up from germline, CDR1 is LGHNA and CDR2 is YNFKEQ. This CDR3 has 15 amino acids. The junction had 2 bases not matched to a gene; V was cut back by 0 bases and J by 6 bases. For the CDR3, the DNA is TGTGCCAGCAGCCAAGAAGGGGGCAGTAATTCACCCCTCCACTTT. Protein sequence: CASSQEGGSNSPLHF.

The genes are TRBV18 and TRBJ2-6, with a weak D call TRBD1 (6 bases). V lost 5 bases and J lost 0, with 14 bases in between. The CDR3 sequence is 17 residues long. The V gene's germline CDR1 is KGHSH and CDR2 LQKENI. The CDR3 sequence is CASSSFTGPSGANVLTF. The CDR3 DNA reads TGTGCCAGCTCATCATTTACAGGGCCCTCTGGGGCCAACGTCCTGACTTTC.

The chain links TRBV6-2 or TRBV6-3 to TRBJ1-3; D gene unclear. The CDR3 loop spans 16 amino acids. V was shortened by 2 bases and J by 1 base, with 12 bases between the two germline ends. The V gene's germline CDR1 is MNHEY and CDR2 SVGEGT. The CDR3 DNA reads TGTGCCAGCAGTTACGGAAGCGGGATTTCTGGAAACACCATATATTTT. As protein: CASSYGSGISGNTIYF.

CDR3 in DNA: TGTGCCAGCAGCGTCGGGACTCGAGATACGCAGTATTTT. Its protein is CASSVGTRDTQYF. V usage is TRBV9 and J usage is TRBJ2-3, with D possibly being TRBD2 (6 bases). CDR1 and CDR2 (germline): SGDLS, YYNGEE. Trimming stripped 2 bases from V and 5 bases from J, with 9 bases between. The CDR3 has 13 residues.

This chain uses TRBV19 with TRBJ2-5; D remains unclear. The V end was cut by 0 bases, the J end by 5 bases, with 13 bases between. This CDR3 is built from 15 residues. Per germline, CDR1 LNHDA and CDR2 SQIVND (reference sequence). The DNA of the CDR3 is TGTGCCAGTAGTATAGATCTAAGCCGAGTGGAGACCCAGTACTTC. Its protein is CASSIDLSRVETQYF.

The chain is built from TRBV7-6 and TRBJ2-7; TRBD1 matches at 11 bases. CDR1 and CDR2 (germline): SGHVS, FNYEAQ. The CDR3 spans 18 residues. J gave up 1 base and V 5 bases, and 13 bases lay outside the gene matches. In DNA form, the CDR3 reads TGTGCCAGCAGCCCGTTTCCCGGGACAGGGGGAAATTCCTACGAGCAGTACTTC. It is translated as CASSPFPGTGGNSYEQYF.

J is TRBJ2-2 and V is TRBV5-4, with 12 bases aligning to TRBD2. This CDR3 spans 17 amino acids. Germline CDR1 and CDR2: SGHNT and YYREEE (reference sequence). V was clipped by 4 bases and J by 5 bases; unmatched bases: 9. CDR3 protein: CASSAGTSGLRTGELFF. The CDR3 bases are TGTGCCAGCAGCGCGGGGACTAGCGGGCTTAGAACCGGGGAGCTGTTTTTT.

CDR3 DNA sequence: TGTGCCAGCAGTTTAGAGCCGCCGGTGACAGGGGGCTACGAGCAGTACTTC. Protein: CASSLEPPVTGGYEQYF. V is TRBV27 and J is TRBJ2-7; 9 bases are a match to TRBD1. This CDR3 has 17 residues. The junction had 11 bases not matched to a gene; V was cut back by 2 bases and J by 3 bases. Germline V gene lookup returns CDR1 MNHEY and CDR2 SMNVEV (reference sequence).

Only one count was recorded for this clone. The V gene is TRBV12-3 or TRBV12-4, the J gene TRBJ1-2; tentative D call: TRBD1 (5 bases). Trimming cost V 5 bases and J 12 bases, with 13 bases left between them. The CDR3 is 11 amino acids. The CDR3 spells CASSRYKQDTF. In DNA form, the CDR3 reads TGTGCCAGCAGTAGGTATAAACAGGACACCTTC.

As DNA, the CDR3 is TGTGCCAGCAGTCCACAGGGGGCAGGCACAGATACGCAGTATTTT. This sequence encodes CASSPQGAGTDTQYF. J is TRBJ2-3 and V is TRBV5-6, with 9 bases aligning to TRBD1. CDR1 and CDR2 from the germline V gene are SGHDT and YYEEEE. The CDR3 consists of 15 residues. V gave up 5 bases and J gave up 1 base; unmatched junction bases: 5.

The DNA for the CDR3 is TGTGCCAGCAGCTTTCGACTAGCCCAAAGGCAAGAGACCCAGTACTTC. As protein: CASSFRLAQRQETQYF. The V call is TRBV7-6, the J call TRBJ2-5; 7 bases match TRBD2. This CDR3 comprises 16 residues. The germline V gene encodes CDR1 SGHVS and CDR2 FNYEAQ. V shed 3 bases, J shed 2 bases, and the junction held 9 bases outside the gene matches.

The chain employs TRBV5-6 and TRBJ1-2; D might be TRBD1 (6 bases). The germline gives CDR1 SGHDT, CDR2 YYEEEE. The CDR3 covers 13 residues. V lost 4 bases and J 8 bases, leaving 15 bases between the germline ends. The CDR3 loop reads CASSRTDLGGYTF. The CDR3 region has the DNA TGTGCCAGCAGCCGGACAGACCTGGGGGGCTACACCTTC.

The V gene is TRBV6-2 or TRBV6-3, the J gene TRBJ2-7; a possible D gene is TRBD1 (5 bases). CDR1 is MNHEY, CDR2 SVGEGT, per germline. The CDR3 contains 15 residues. Trimming pared 2 bases from V and 2 bases from J, leaving 13 bases between. The CDR3 DNA is TGTGCCAGCAGTTACACCCCAGGGCACCCCTACGAGCAGTACTTC. Translating gives CASSYTPGHPYEQYF.

This clone appeared once. This chain uses TRBV6-1 with TRBJ2-7; possibly TRBD2 for D (5 bases). The CDR3 covers 17 residues. CDR1 MNHNS and CDR2 SASEGT come from the germline V gene. Trimming took off 1 base at V and 4 bases at J, with 20 bases between the two ends. CDR3 sequence reads: CASSEGTTPGDLYEQYF. DNA for the CDR3: TGTGCCAGCAGTGAAGGGACCACTCCCGGGGATTTATACGAGCAGTACTTC.

The genes are TRBV11-2 and TRBJ1-2, with D perhaps matching TRBD1 (5 bases). Looked up from germline, CDR1 is SGHAT and CDR2 is FQNNGV. This CDR3 region has 15 residues. The V end lost 5 bases, the J end lost 0 bases, and 13 bases lay between the germline ends. The CDR3: CASSGRGEANYGYTF. CDR3 DNA: TGTGCCAGCAGCGGACGGGGGGAAGCTAACTATGGCTACACCTTC.

This clone showed up just once. The genes are TRBV10-1 and TRBJ1-4; TRBD1 matches 8 bases. With 2 bases clipped from V and 10 bases from J, the junction kept 0 bases outside the gene matches. CDR3 size: 12 residues. Germline V gene sequence: CDR1 WNHNN, CDR2 SYGVQD (reference sequence). The CDR3, as DNA: TGCGCCAGCAGTGAGACAGGGGGAAAACTGTTTTTT. Its protein product is CASSETGGKLFF.

This clone was detected only once. The V call is TRBV12-3 or TRBV12-4, the J call TRBJ2-7; TRBD1 agrees at 8 bases. J was trimmed by 5 bases and V by 3 bases; bases with no gene match: 3. The CDR3 consists of 13 residues. Here the CDR3 DNA reads TGTGCCAGCAGTTTCCAGGGGGCAGACGAGCAGTACTTC. Residues: CASSFQGADEQYF.